Listed here are 28 T cell receptor beta chains from one sample, sequenced in a study of identical twins. MiXCR was run by TCRdb on the 5' RACE reads, yielding one entry per CDR3 protein. Of more than 600,000 distinct CDR3 sequences in the sample, roughly 18% were seen once. These data are also associated with another study on T cells expressing NK-cell markers.

The source material was PBMCs. Source of these receptors: a woman aged 18-30 years in good health.

The V and J genes are TRBV29-1 and TRBJ1-2, with unresolved D. Looked up from germline, CDR1 is SQVTM and CDR2 is ANQGSEA. Deletions cut 5 bases from V and 4 bases from J, with 8 bases between. CDR3 length: 11 amino acids. Here the CDR3 DNA reads TGCAGCGTTCAAGTGGGCTATGGCTACACCTTC. This encodes CSVQVGYGYTF.

CDR3 region: CASSLVRSGPQHF. The CDR3 nucleotides are TGTGCCAGCAGCTTAGTGAGGTCAGGGCCCCAGCATTTT. The rearrangement links TRBV7-9 to TRBJ1-5; D is ambiguous. The CDR3 covers 13 residues. Deletions cut 1 base from V and 9 bases from J, with 10 bases between. Germline CDR1 reads SEHNR; CDR2 reads FQNEAQ (reference sequence).

This clonotype has more than one count but fewer than ten. CDR3 sequence reads: CASSLVDENTEAFF. CDR3 sequence (DNA): TGCGCCAGCAGCTTGGTAGATGAGAACACTGAAGCTTTCTTT. J is TRBJ1-1 and V is TRBV5-1; D remains ambiguous. The germline V gene has CDR1 SGHRS and CDR2 YFSETQ. The germline V and J ends were trimmed by 0 bases and 1 base, with 7 bases remaining between them. This CDR3 is built from 14 residues.

The gene calls are TRBV5-1 and TRBJ2-5; TRBD2 agrees at 9 bases. Trimming removed 0 bases from V and 5 bases from J; junction bases left unmatched: 8. Germline CDR1 reads SGHRS; CDR2 reads YFSETQ. The CDR3 covers 16 residues. The CDR3 here is CASSLVAGGPRETQYF. In nucleotides, the CDR3 is TGCGCCAGCAGCTTGGTTGCGGGGGGGCCGAGGGAGACCCAGTACTTC.

The V and J genes are TRBV5-5 and TRBJ2-3; 7 bases map to TRBD2. The CDR3 is 17 amino acids. V lost 0 bases to trimming and J lost 4 bases; unmatched junction nucleotides: 11. Germline V gene data show CDR1 as SGHKS and CDR2 as YYEKEE (reference sequence). The CDR3 region has the DNA TGTGCCAGCAGCTTGGCCGTGGCGGGAGCATTCTCAGATACGCAGTATTTT. This codes for CASSLAVAGAFSDTQYF.

This clonotype was seen a few times. The chain couples TRBV5-1 to TRBJ1-4; the D is unclear. Trimming left V 4 bases short and J 4 bases short, with 14 bases between. The CDR3 totals 15 residues. Looked up from germline, CDR1 is SGHRS and CDR2 is YFSETQ. CDR3 residues: CASSNTATVNEKLFF. The CDR3 DNA is TGCGCCAGCAGCAACACGGCGACTGTTAATGAAAAACTGTTTTTT.

This clonotype came up a few times. This sequence joins TRBV27 and TRBJ1-1; perhaps TRBD1 as D (6 bases). Trimming removed 0 bases at V and 11 bases at J, with 13 bases between. The CDR3 loop spans 13 amino acids. Germline loops: CDR1 MNHEY, CDR2 SMNVEV (reference sequence). The CDR3 nucleotides read TGTGCCAGCAGTTTATCCAGGACAGCAGTCGCTTTCTTT. Amino acids: CASSLSRTAVAFF.

This clonotype appeared a few times. The chain employs TRBV6-5 and TRBJ2-7; no firm D call. This CDR3 contains 15 residues. Germline values: CDR1 MNHEY, CDR2 SVGAGI. The ends were cut back, 0 bases at V and 5 bases at J, with 14 bases in the middle. The CDR3 DNA follows: TGTGCCAGCAGTTACTCGAAGGGAATCGTCCACGAGCAGTACTTC. Translating it yields CASSYSKGIVHEQYF.

This clonotype was recorded a few times. The rearrangement joins TRBV5-5 to TRBJ2-5; D is unclear. CDR3 length: 10 residues. Per the germline V gene, CDR1 is SGHKS and CDR2 is YYEKEE (reference sequence). Trimming took 4 bases from V and 9 from J, leaving 7 bases between them. The CDR3 region has the DNA TGTGCCAGCAGCCTCAAGTCCCAGTACTTC. Translation: CASSLKSQYF. Looking up the rest from reference TRBV5-5 and TRBJ2-5 gives the full variable domain: DAGVTQSPTHLIKTRGQQVTLRCSPISGHKSVSWYQQVLGQGPQFIFQYYEKEERGRGNFPDRFSARQFPNYSSELNVNALLLGDSALYLCASSLKSQYFGPGTRLLVL.

This clonotype was observed a few times. The chain is built from TRBV4-3 and TRBJ2-1, with 8 nucleotides matching TRBD2. The CDR3 sequence is 17 residues long. J gave up 3 bases and V 0 bases, and 7 bases lay outside the gene matches. The germline CDR1 and CDR2 sequences are LGHNA and YSLEER. The CDR3 reads CASSQEQVAGNYNEQFF. DNA for the CDR3: TGCGCCAGCAGCCAAGAGCAGGTAGCGGGGAACTACAATGAGCAGTTCTTC.

This clonotype was seen ten or more times. The chain couples TRBV6-1 to TRBJ1-1; D unresolved. This CDR3 is 15 amino acids long. Deletions cut 7 bases from V and 2 bases from J, with 17 bases between. The germline gives CDR1 MNHNS, CDR2 SASEGT. The CDR3 reads CASTQSAALNTEAFF. DNA for the CDR3: TGTGCCAGCACCCAATCGGCAGCTCTAAACACTGAAGCTTTCTTT.

The V call is TRBV9, the J call TRBJ2-3; 9 nucleotides line up with TRBD2. Germline values: CDR1 SGDLS, CDR2 YYNGEE. The CDR3 loop spans 15 amino acids. V trimming: 0 bases; J trimming: 4 bases; junction bases outside the gene matches: 3. The CDR3 sequence is CASSVETSGSDTQYF. The CDR3 DNA reads TGTGCCAGCAGCGTAGAAACTAGCGGGTCAGATACGCAGTATTTT.

This clonotype was counted a few times. V gene TRBV5-1 combines with J gene TRBJ2-7, with D uncertain. Deletions cut 3 bases from V and 6 bases from J, with 13 bases between. This CDR3 has 13 amino acids. Germline V gene data show CDR1 as SGHRS and CDR2 as YFSETQ. As DNA, the CDR3 is TGCGCCAGCAGCTCGGCACCCTCCGCCGAGCAGTACTTC. Translating gives CASSSAPSAEQYF.

The CDR3 loop is CASSPLGQGKNIQYF. For the CDR3, the DNA is TGTGCCAGCAGCCCTTTGGGACAGGGTAAAAACATTCAGTACTTC. The gene calls are TRBV9 and TRBJ2-4; TRBD1 matches 9 bases. In germline, CDR1 is SGDLS, CDR2 YYNGEE. J was trimmed by 4 bases and V by 4 bases; bases with no gene match: 6. This CDR3 region has 15 residues.

This sequence joins TRBV12-3 or TRBV12-4 and TRBJ2-7, with 8 bases identical to TRBD2. The CDR3 totals 13 residues. Trimming at V came to 6 bases and at J to 3 bases, leaving 4 bases not matched to a gene. DNA for the CDR3: TGTGCCAGCAGAGAGCGGGGGAACTACGAGCAGTACTTC. Protein: CASRERGNYEQYF.

This clonotype was found a few times. This chain links TRBV11-2 with TRBJ2-1, with TRBD2 as a possible D gene (6 bases). V was clipped by 3 bases and J by 7 bases, with 16 bases between them. The germline gives CDR1 SGHAT, CDR2 FQNNGV. This CDR3 comprises 15 residues. CDR3 coding DNA: TGTGCCAGCAGCTTCCGGGGGTTGCCGGGGAATGAGCAGTTCTTC. Translated, it gives CASSFRGLPGNEQFF.

This clonotype was detected a few times. The chain links TRBV18 to TRBJ2-1; 8 bases line up with TRBD2. V shed 6 bases, J shed 4 bases, and the junction held 5 bases outside the gene matches. The CDR3 contains 14 residues. Germline V gene data show CDR1 as KGHSH and CDR2 as LQKENI. The CDR3 sequence is CASSPSGYYNEQFF. The DNA for the CDR3 is TGTGCCAGCTCCCCTAGCGGGTATTACAATGAGCAGTTCTTC. The complete variable domain, with remaining parts taken from reference TRBV18 and TRBJ2-1, reads NAGVMQNPRHLVRRRGQEARLRCSPMKGHSHVYWYRQLPEEGLKFMVYLQKENIIDESGMPKERFSAEFPKEGPSILRIQQVVRGDSAAYFCASSPSGYYNEQFFGPGTRLTVL.

A few counts support this clonotype. One end of the junction fails to match germline, which may point to a read error. The chain recombines TRBV12-3 or TRBV12-4 with TRBJ2-7, with 11 bases matching TRBD2. The CDR3 loop spans 17 amino acids. The CDR3 DNA reads as TGTGCCAGCAGCCCTAACTCTAGCGGGAGGCCCTCCCACGAGCAGTACTTC. Its translation: CASSPNSSGRPSHEQYF.

In this sample, this clonotype turned up a few times. This chain joins TRBV5-1 and TRBJ2-5; the D gene is possibly TRBD2 (5 bases). Germline assignment: CDR1 SGHRS and CDR2 YFSETQ. Trimming shortened V by 0 bases and J by 2 bases, and 8 bases separated the two germline ends. The CDR3 loop spans 14 amino acids. CDR3 DNA sequence: TGCGCCAGCAGCTTGGGAGGGCTACAAGAGACCCAGTACTTC. Translation: CASSLGGLQETQYF.

This clonotype was seen a few times. This chain uses TRBV10-3 with TRBJ2-7; D ambiguous. Between the trimmed V and J ends, which lost 4 bases and 5 bases, there was a span of 6 bases. The CDR3 is made up of 11 amino acids. Germline V gene sequence: CDR1 ENHRY, CDR2 SYGVKD. CDR3 nucleotide sequence: TGTGCCATCAGTGTTATGAACGAGCAGTACTTC. Protein product: CAISVMNEQYF.

Many counts were recorded for this clonotype. The chain combines TRBV29-1 with TRBJ2-1; TRBD2 agrees at 9 bases. Germline V CDR1 and CDR2: SQVTM, ANQGSEA. Trimming removed 1 base from V and 0 bases from J; junction bases left unmatched: 7. This CDR3 has 17 residues. CDR3 nucleotides: TGCAGCGTTGAAGCGAGCGGGAGGTTTTTCTCCTACAATGAGCAGTTCTTC. Residues: CSVEASGRFFSYNEQFF.

The V call is TRBV15, the J call TRBJ2-1; D unresolved. The CDR3 consists of 18 residues. V lost 3 bases and J 2 bases, leaving 20 bases between the germline ends. The V gene's germline CDR1 is LNHNV and CDR2 YYDKDF (reference sequence). DNA of the CDR3: TGTGCCACCAGCAGCGGTGGGTTCAGCGCCGACACCTACAATGAGCAGTTCTTC. Its protein product is CATSSGGFSADTYNEQFF.

J is TRBJ2-5 and V is TRBV9; a possible D gene is TRBD2 (6 bases). From germline, CDR1 is SGDLS and CDR2 YYNGEE. The germline V and J ends were trimmed by 3 bases and 2 bases, with 11 bases remaining between them. The CDR3 sequence is 14 residues long. CDR3 protein: CASSGGTPQETQYF. CDR3 DNA sequence: TGTGCCAGCAGCGGCGGGACTCCACAAGAGACCCAGTACTTC.

This rearrangement joins TRBV10-3 to TRBJ2-1; 11 nucleotides line up with TRBD2. Germline values: CDR1 ENHRY, CDR2 SYGVKD. J lost 0 bases, V lost 4 bases, and 8 bases had no gene match. The CDR3 has 18 amino acids. CDR3 residues: CAISGLAGGLSSYNEQFF. For the CDR3, the DNA is TGTGCCATCAGTGGGCTAGCGGGGGGATTAAGCTCCTACAATGAGCAGTTCTTC.

This clonotype showed up just a few times. This CDR3 reads CSARDSVKGNTIYF. CDR3 nucleotides: TGCAGTGCTAGAGATTCGGTTAAGGGAAACACCATATATTTT. This chain connects TRBV20-1 to TRBJ1-3, with D uncertain. The V gene lost 0 bases and the J gene lost 4 bases, with 10 bases spanning the gap. CDR1 DFQATT and CDR2 SNEGSKA come from the germline V gene (reference sequence). This CDR3 is built from 14 residues.

The chain couples TRBV10-3 to TRBJ2-1, with TRBD2 matching over 9 bases. CDR1 and CDR2 (germline): ENHRY, SYGVKD. This CDR3 has 16 residues. Unmatched junction bases numbered 9, after V lost 0 bases and J lost 9 bases. In DNA form, the CDR3 reads TGTGCCATCAGTGAGTCGGGCGGGGGGGCCGATACTGAGCAGTTCTTC. This gives the protein CAISESGGGADTEQFF.

This clonotype was seen repeatedly, ten times or more. V is TRBV29-1 and J is TRBJ1-2, with 8 bases aligning to TRBD1. CDR1 and CDR2 from the germline V gene are SQVTM and ANQGSEA. This CDR3 comprises 12 residues. Trimming removed 6 bases from V and 7 bases from J; junction bases left unmatched: 7. The CDR3 region is CSVATGEVGYTF. The CDR3 DNA follows: TGCAGCGTCGCGACAGGGGAGGTTGGCTACACCTTC.

J is TRBJ1-5 and V is TRBV7-2; the D gene is possibly TRBD1 (5 bases). The CDR3 totals 18 residues. CDR1 and CDR2 from the germline V gene are SGHTA and FQGNSA. Trimming stripped 0 bases from V and 2 bases from J, with 17 bases between. The CDR3 bases are TGTGCCAGCAGCTTAGCCCCAGGACACATTTTCGGCAATCAGCCCCAGCATTTT. Translated, it gives CASSLAPGHIFGNQPQHF.